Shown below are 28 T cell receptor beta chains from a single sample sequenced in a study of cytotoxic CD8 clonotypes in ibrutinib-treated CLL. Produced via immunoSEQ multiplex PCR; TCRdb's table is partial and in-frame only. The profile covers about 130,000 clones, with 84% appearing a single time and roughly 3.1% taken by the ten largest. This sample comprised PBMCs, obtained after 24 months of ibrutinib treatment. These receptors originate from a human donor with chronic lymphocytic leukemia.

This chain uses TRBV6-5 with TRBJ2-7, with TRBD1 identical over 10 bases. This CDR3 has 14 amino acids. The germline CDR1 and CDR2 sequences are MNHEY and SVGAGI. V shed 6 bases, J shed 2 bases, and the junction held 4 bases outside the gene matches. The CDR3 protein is CASSLDRGPYEQYF. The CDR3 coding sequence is TGTGCCAGCAGCCTCGACAGGGGGCCCTACGAGCAGTACTTC.

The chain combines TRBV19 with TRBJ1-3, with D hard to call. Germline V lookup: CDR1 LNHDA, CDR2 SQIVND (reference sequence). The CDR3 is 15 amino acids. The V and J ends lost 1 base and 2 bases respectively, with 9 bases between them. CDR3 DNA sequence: TGTGCCAGTAGTATAGGGGCAGATCCTGGAAACACCATATATTTT. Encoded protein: CASSIGADPGNTIYF.

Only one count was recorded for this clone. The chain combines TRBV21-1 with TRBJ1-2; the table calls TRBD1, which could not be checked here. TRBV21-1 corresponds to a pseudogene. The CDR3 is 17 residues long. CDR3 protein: CASSKEETGGANYGYTF. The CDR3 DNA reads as TGTGCCAGCAGCAAAGAGGAGACAGGGGGCGCGAACTATGGCTACACCTTC.

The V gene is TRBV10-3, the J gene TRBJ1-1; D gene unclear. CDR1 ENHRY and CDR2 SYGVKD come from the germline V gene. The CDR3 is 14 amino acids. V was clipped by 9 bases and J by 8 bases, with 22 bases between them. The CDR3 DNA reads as TGTGCCATTACAAGGACTGAGGCAGCGGTAGAAGCTTTCTTT. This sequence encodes CAITRTEAAVEAFF.

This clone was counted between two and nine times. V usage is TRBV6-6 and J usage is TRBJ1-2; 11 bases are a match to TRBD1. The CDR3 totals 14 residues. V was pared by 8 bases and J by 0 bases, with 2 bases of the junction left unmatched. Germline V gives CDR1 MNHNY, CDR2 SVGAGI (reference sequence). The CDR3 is CASRDRGTNYGYTF. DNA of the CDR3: TGTGCCAGCCGGGACAGGGGGACTAACTATGGCTACACCTTC.

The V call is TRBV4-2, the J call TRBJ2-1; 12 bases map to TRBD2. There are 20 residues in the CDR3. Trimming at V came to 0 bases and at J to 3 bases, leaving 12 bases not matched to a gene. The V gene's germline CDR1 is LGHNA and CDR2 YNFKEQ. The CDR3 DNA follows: TGTGCCAGCAGCCAAGATCTTCGCCCTAGCGGGGGGGACCACTACAATGAGCAGTTCTTC. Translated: CASSQDLRPSGGDHYNEQFF.

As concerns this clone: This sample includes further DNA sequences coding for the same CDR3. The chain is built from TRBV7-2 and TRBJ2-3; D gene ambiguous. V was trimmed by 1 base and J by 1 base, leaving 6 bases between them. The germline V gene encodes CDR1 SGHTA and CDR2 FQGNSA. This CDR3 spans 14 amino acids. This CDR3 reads CASSLDAGTDTQYF. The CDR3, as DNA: TGTGCCAGCAGCTTAGACGCAGGCACAGATACGCAGTATTTT.

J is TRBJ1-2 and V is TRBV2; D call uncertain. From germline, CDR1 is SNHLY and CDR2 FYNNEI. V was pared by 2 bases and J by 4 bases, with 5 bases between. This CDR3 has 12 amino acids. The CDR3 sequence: CASSEQSYGYTF. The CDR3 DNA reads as TGTGCCAGCAGTGAACAGAGCTATGGCTACACCTTC.

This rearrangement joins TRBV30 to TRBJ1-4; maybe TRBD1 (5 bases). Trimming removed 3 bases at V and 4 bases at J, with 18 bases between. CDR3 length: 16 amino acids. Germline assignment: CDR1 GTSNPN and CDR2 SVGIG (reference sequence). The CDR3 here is CAWSQKTQGYNEKLFF. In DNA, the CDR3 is TGTGCCTGGAGCCAGAAGACCCAGGGATATAATGAAAAACTGTTTTTT.

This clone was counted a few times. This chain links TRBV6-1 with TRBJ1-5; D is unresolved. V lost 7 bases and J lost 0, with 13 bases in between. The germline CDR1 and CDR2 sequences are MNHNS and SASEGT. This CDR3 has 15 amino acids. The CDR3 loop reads CASKVSADSNQPQHF. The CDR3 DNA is TGTGCCAGCAAAGTTTCGGCGGATAGCAATCAGCCCCAGCATTTT.

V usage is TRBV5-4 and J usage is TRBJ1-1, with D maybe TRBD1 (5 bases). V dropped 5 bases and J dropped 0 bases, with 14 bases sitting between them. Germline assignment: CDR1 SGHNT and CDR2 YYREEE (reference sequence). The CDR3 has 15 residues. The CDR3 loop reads CASSGPGTVNTEAFF. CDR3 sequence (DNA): TGTGCCAGCAGTGGCCCCGGGACGGTGAACACTGAAGCTTTCTTT.

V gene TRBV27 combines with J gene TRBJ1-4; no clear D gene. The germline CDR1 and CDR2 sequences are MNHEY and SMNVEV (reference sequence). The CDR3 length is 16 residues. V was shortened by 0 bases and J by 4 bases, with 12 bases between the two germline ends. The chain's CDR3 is CASSLSGGVLNEKLFF. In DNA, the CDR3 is TGTGCCAGCAGTTTATCGGGCGGCGTCCTTAATGAAAAACTGTTTTTT.

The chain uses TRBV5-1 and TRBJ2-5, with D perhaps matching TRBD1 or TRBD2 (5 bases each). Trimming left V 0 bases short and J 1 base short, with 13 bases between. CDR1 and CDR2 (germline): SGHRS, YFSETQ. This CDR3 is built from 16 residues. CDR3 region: CASSLAGARVQETQYF. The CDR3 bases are TGCGCCAGCAGCTTGGCCGGGGCCCGGGTCCAAGAGACCCAGTACTTC.

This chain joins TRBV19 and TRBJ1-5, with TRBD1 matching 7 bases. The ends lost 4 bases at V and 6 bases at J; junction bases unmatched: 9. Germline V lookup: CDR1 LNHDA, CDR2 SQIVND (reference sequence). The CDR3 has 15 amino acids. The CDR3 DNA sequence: TGTGCCAGTAGTACTAGGTCGGCAGGGGGTCAGCCCCAGCATTTT. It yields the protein CASSTRSAGGQPQHF.

CDR3 in amino acids: CASSLRTNTEAFF. The CDR3 coding sequence is TGTGCCAGCAGCCTTAGGACGAACACTGAAGCTTTCTTT. The rearrangement uses TRBV11-3 and TRBJ1-1; D gene unclear. V was clipped by 5 bases and J by 1 base, with 8 bases between them. The CDR3 extends over 13 amino acids. Looked up from germline, CDR1 is SGHNT and CDR2 is YENEEA.

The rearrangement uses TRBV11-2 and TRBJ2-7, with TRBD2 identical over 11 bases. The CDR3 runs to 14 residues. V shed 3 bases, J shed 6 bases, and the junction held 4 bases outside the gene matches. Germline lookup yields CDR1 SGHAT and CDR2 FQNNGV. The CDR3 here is CASSFSTSGVEQYF. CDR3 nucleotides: TGTGCCAGCAGCTTCTCGACTAGCGGGGTCGAGCAGTACTTC. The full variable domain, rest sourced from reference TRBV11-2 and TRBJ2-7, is EAGVAQSPRYKIIEKRQSVAFWCNPISGHATLYWYQQILGQGPKLLIQFQNNGVVDDSQLPKDRFSAERLKGVDSTLKIQPAKLEDSAVYLCASSFSTSGVEQYFGPGTRLTVT.

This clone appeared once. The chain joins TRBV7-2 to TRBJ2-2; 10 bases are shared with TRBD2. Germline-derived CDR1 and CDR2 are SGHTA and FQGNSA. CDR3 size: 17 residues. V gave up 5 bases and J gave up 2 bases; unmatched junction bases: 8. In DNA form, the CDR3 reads TGTGCCAGCAGCATAAGGGCTAGCGGGGGAAACACCGGGGAGCTGTTTTTT. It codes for CASSIRASGGNTGELFF.

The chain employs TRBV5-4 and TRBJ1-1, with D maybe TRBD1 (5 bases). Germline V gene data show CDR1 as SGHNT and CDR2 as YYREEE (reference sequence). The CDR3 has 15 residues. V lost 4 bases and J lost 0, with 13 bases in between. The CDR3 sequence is CASSSRDELNTEAFF. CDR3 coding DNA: TGTGCCAGCAGCAGCCGGGACGAACTGAACACTGAAGCTTTCTTT.

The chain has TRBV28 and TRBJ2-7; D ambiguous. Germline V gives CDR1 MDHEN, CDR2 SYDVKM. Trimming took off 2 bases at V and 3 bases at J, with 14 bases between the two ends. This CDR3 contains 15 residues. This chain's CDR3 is CASSLAGGGNYEQYF. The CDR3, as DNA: TGTGCCAGCAGTTTAGCAGGCGGCGGCAACTACGAGCAGTACTTC. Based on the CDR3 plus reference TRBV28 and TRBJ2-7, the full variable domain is DVKVTQSSRYLVKRTGEKVFLECVQDMDHENMFWYRQDPGLGLRLIYFSYDVKMKEKGDIPEGYSVSREKKERFSLILESASTNQTSMYLCASSLAGGGNYEQYFGPGTRLTVT.

In DNA, the CDR3 is TGTGCCAGCAGTTACACACAGGACTATGGCTACACCTTC. Encoded protein: CASSYTQDYGYTF. The V and J genes are TRBV6-6 and TRBJ1-2; TRBD1 is a possible D gene (5 bases). The CDR3 sequence is 13 residues long. The ends were cut back, 2 bases at V and 3 bases at J, with 7 bases in the middle. Germline CDR1 MNHNY, CDR2 SVGAGI (reference sequence).

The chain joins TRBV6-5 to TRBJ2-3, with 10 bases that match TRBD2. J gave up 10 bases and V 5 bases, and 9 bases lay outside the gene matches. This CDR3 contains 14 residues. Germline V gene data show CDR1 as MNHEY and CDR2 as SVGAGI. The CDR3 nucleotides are TGTGCCAGCAGTAAAGGTAGCGGGGGGACGGCGCAGTATTTT. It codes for CASSKGSGGTAQYF.

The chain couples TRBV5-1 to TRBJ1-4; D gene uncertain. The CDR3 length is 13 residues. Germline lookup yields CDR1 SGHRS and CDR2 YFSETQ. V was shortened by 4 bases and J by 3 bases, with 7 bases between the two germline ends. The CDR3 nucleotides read TGCGCCAGCAGCCGGACCCCTAATGAAAAACTGTTTTTT. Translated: CASSRTPNEKLFF.

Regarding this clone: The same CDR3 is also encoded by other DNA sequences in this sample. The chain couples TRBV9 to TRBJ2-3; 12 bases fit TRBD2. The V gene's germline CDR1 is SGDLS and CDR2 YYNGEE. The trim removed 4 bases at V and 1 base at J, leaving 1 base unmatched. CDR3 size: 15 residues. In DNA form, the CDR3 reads TGTGCCAGCAGCCGGACTAGCGGGGGCACAGATACGCAGTATTTT. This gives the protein CASSRTSGGTDTQYF.

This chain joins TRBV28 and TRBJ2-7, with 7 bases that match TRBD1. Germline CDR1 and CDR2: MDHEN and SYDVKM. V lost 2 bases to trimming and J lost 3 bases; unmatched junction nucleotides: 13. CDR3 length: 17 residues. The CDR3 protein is CASSLGYRGPRIYEQYF. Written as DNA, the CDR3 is TGTGCCAGCAGTTTAGGTTACAGGGGTCCCAGGATCTACGAGCAGTACTTC. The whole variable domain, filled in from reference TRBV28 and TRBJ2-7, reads DVKVTQSSRYLVKRTGEKVFLECVQDMDHENMFWYRQDPGLGLRLIYFSYDVKMKEKGDIPEGYSVSREKKERFSLILESASTNQTSMYLCASSLGYRGPRIYEQYFGPGTRLTVT.

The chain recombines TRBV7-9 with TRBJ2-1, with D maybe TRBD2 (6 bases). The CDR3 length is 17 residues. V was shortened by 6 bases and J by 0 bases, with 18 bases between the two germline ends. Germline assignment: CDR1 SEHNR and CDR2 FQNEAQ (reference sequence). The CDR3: CASSAQGRGSSYNEQFF. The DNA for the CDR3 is TGTGCCAGCAGTGCACAAGGTCGGGGGAGCTCCTACAATGAGCAGTTCTTC.

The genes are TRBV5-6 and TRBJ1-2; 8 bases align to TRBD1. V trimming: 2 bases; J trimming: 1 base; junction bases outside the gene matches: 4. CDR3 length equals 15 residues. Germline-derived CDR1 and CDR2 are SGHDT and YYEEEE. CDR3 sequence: CASSFSGQVNYGYTF. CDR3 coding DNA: TGTGCCAGCAGCTTCTCGGGACAGGTTAACTATGGCTACACCTTC.

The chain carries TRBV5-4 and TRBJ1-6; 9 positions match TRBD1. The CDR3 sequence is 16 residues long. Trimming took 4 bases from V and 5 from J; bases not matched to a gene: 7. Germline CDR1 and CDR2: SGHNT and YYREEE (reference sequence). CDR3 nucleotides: TGTGCCAGCAGCGAGGCGAGGGACAGGGATAATTCACCCCTCCACTTT. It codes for CASSEARDRDNSPLHF.

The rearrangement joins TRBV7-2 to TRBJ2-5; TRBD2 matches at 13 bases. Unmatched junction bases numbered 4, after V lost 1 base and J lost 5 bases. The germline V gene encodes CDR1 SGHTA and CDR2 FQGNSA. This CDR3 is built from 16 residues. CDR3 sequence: CASSLVTSGGQETQYF. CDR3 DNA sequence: TGTGCCAGCAGCTTAGTGACTAGCGGGGGGCAGGAGACCCAGTACTTC.